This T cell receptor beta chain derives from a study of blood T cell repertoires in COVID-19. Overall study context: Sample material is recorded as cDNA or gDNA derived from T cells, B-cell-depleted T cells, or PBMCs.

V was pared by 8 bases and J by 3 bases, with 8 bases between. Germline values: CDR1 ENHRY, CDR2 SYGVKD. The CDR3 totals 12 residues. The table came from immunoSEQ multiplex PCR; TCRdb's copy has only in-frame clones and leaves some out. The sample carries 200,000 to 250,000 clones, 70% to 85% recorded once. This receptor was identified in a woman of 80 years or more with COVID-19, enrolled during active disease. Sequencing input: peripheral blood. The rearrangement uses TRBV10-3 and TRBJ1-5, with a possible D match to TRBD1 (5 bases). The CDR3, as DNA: TGTGCCATCCGGGGGGACAATCAGCCCCAGCATTTT. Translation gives CAIRGDNQPQHF.